This note documents a single TCR beta chain sequence. What it binds is unknown. This record comes from a study of cytomegalovirus exposure and HLA in healthy donors. 13 Jbeta primers and 60 Vbeta primers were used for the PCR. Assay: immunoSEQ multiplex PCR; the TCRdb copy retains only in-frame clones and omits some. The sample consists of about 160,000 clones, roughly 85% of them appearing once. Notes on the study in general: Presence/absence analysis assumed near-uniform sequencing depth across donors. In the analysis, some V segments, TRBV6-2 and TRBV6-3 included, were excluded as indistinguishable. Per a prior analysis, the majority of TCR beta V segments were productive roughly 90% or roughly 30% of the time.

V gave up 1 base and J gave up 0 bases, with 7 bases separating them. The CDR3 length is 14 residues. Germline assignment: CDR1 SGHRS and CDR2 YFSETQ. V and J are TRBV5-1 and TRBJ1-1, with a weak D call TRBD1 (5 bases). This sequence originates from a boy younger than 10 in good health and CMV-seronegative. The source material was PBMCs. DNA for the CDR3: TGCGCCAGCAGCTTGATGACAGTGAACACTGAAGCTTTCTTT. This encodes CASSLMTVNTEAFF.